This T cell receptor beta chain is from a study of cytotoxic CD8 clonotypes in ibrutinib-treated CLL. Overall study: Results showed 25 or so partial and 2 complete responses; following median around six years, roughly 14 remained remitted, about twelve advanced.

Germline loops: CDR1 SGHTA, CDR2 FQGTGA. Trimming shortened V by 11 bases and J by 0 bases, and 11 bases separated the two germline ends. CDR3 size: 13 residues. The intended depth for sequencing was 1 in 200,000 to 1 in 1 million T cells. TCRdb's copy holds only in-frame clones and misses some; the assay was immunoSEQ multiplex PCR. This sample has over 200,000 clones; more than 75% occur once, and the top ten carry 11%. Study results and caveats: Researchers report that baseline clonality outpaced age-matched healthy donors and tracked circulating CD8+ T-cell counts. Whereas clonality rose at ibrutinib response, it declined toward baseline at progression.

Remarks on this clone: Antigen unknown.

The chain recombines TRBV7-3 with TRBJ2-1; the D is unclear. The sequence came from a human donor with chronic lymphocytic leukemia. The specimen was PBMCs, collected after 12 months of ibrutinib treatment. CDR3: CASCESSYNEQFF. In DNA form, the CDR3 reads TGTGCCTCTTGTGAGAGCTCCTACAATGAGCAGTTCTTC.